These 13 T cell receptor beta chains were sequenced from one sample in a study of blood T cell repertoires in COVID-19. Clones were sequenced by immunoSEQ multiplex PCR, and TCRdb holds only the in-frame ones, with some missing. The sample lists about 160,000 clones; 90% were seen once. The sample consisted of peripheral blood. The origin of the receptors is a man in his fifties or sixties with acute or convalescent COVID-19.

The chain joins TRBV2 to TRBJ2-7; 7 positions match TRBD1. V shed 6 bases and J 2 bases; nucleotides not matched to a gene: 1. The CDR3 consists of 12 residues. From germline, CDR1 is SNHLY and CDR2 FYNNEI. DNA for the CDR3: TGTGCCAGCAGGGACAGGCCCTACGAGCAGTACTTC. It yields the protein CASRDRPYEQYF.

This sequence joins TRBV7-3 and TRBJ2-7, with 8 positions matching TRBD1. Trimming removed 2 bases from V and 1 base from J; junction bases left unmatched: 13. The V gene's germline CDR1 is SGHTA and CDR2 FQGTGA. There are 18 residues in the CDR3. The CDR3 sequence: CASSLVWDRKKISYEQYV. In DNA form, the CDR3 reads TGTGCCAGCAGCTTAGTGTGGGACAGGAAAAAGATTTCCTACGAGCAGTACGTC.

J is TRBJ2-1 and V is TRBV19; D is possibly TRBD2 (6 bases). CDR1 and CDR2 from the germline V gene are LNHDA and SQIVND (reference sequence). CDR3 length: 14 amino acids. Trimming took 7 bases from V and 8 from J, leaving 18 bases between them. In DNA, the CDR3 is TGTGCCAGTACGCTGACGGGAGCTTGGGATGAGCAGTTCTTC. It translates to CASTLTGAWDEQFF.

The chain combines TRBV28 with TRBJ1-3, with TRBD1 as a possible D gene (5 bases). Trimming left V 5 bases short and J 2 bases short, with 10 bases between. Germline CDR1 and CDR2: MDHEN and SYDVKM. The CDR3 extends over 14 amino acids. CDR3 sequence reads: CASSNQGAGNTIYF. The CDR3 DNA is TGTGCCAGCAGTAACCAGGGCGCTGGAAACACCATATATTTT.

The rearrangement links TRBV25-1 to TRBJ2-7; D is possibly TRBD1 (5 bases). CDR3 size: 12 residues. The V end was cut by 4 bases, the J end by 3 bases, with 7 bases between. Germline V gene sequence: CDR1 MGHDK, CDR2 SYGVNS. The CDR3 reads CASSGDSYEQYV. The CDR3 DNA reads TGTGCCAGCAGTGGCGACAGCTACGAGCAGTACGTC.

The chain is built from TRBV28 and TRBJ1-1; 8 nucleotides align to TRBD1. J lost 2 bases, V lost 3 bases, and 5 bases had no gene match. CDR3 length: 15 amino acids. Germline lookup yields CDR1 MDHEN and CDR2 SYDVKM. In nucleotides, the CDR3 is TGTGCCAGCAGTTTCGACAGGGGTTCAAACACTGAAGCTTTCTTT. Amino acid sequence: CASSFDRGSNTEAFF.

The chain joins TRBV6-1 to TRBJ1-2; D remains ambiguous. This CDR3 is built from 16 residues. CDR1 and CDR2 from the germline V gene are MNHNS and SASEGT. The V gene lost 2 bases and the J gene lost 9 bases, with 22 bases spanning the gap. The CDR3 protein is CASSETPEADLSSYTF. The CDR3 nucleotides are TGTGCCAGCAGTGAAACACCGGAGGCAGACCTGTCAAGCTACACCTTC.

This clone occurred once. The J gene is TRBJ1-3, the V gene TRBV3-1 (or the pseudogene TRBV3-2); D uncertain. CDR1 LGHDT and CDR2 YNNKEL come from the germline V gene (reference sequence). The CDR3 consists of 15 residues. V lost 1 base, J lost 2 bases, and 9 bases lay in between. CDR3 amino acids: CASSQAASTGNTIYF. The CDR3 DNA sequence: TGTGCCAGCAGCCAAGCTGCGTCTACTGGAAACACCATATATTTT.

J is TRBJ2-7 and V is TRBV28; tentative D call: TRBD1 (6 bases). This CDR3 spans 13 amino acids. Germline CDR1 reads MDHEN; CDR2 reads SYDVKM. V dropped 2 bases and J dropped 5 bases, with 10 bases sitting between them. DNA for the CDR3: TGTGCCAGCAGTTTAAGCAGGGACAACGAGCAGTACTTC. It codes for CASSLSRDNEQYF.

The chain combines TRBV9 with TRBJ2-3, with TRBD2 matching over 7 bases. The CDR3 length is 15 residues. From germline, CDR1 is SGDLS and CDR2 YYNGEE. Trimming at V came to 0 bases and at J to 2 bases, leaving 3 bases not matched to a gene. This CDR3 reads CASSVAGGTTDTQYF. The CDR3 DNA reads as TGTGCCAGCAGCGTAGCGGGAGGAACCACAGATACGCAGTATTTT.

This sequence joins TRBV6-5 and TRBJ1-3; D perhaps matches TRBD1 (6 bases). V lost 6 bases and J 0 bases, leaving 12 bases between the germline ends. CDR1 and CDR2 (germline): MNHEY, SVGAGI. The CDR3 runs 15 residues. The CDR3 protein is CASSFGQYSGNTIYF. The CDR3 region has the DNA TGTGCCAGCAGCTTCGGACAGTACTCTGGAAACACCATATATTTT.

The gene calls are TRBV7-2 and TRBJ2-3; TRBD2 matches at 7 bases. The germline V gene encodes CDR1 SGHTA and CDR2 FQGNSA. CDR3 length: 18 residues. The V gene end was trimmed by 5 bases and the J gene end by 3 bases; junction bases not matched to a gene: 17. This CDR3 reads CASSQQPRTSSQTDTQYF. CDR3 DNA sequence: TGTGCCAGCAGCCAGCAACCTAGGACTAGTAGTCAGACAGATACGCAGTATTTT.

This clone came up once. The V and J genes are TRBV4-2 and TRBJ2-7, with D perhaps TRBD1 (7 bases). V lost 0 bases, J lost 4 bases, and 22 bases lay in between. CDR1 is LGHNA and CDR2 is YNFKEQ in the germline V gene. CDR3 length: 18 amino acids. DNA for the CDR3: TGTGCCAGCAGCCAAGAGGGAGGTGGACAGGTCCCGGGGTACGAGCAGTACTTC. This translates into CASSQEGGGQVPGYEQYF.